These T cell receptor beta chains were read from a single sample in a study of T cell changes during pregnancy in multiple sclerosis. Only in-frame clones appear in the TCRdb table, and some are missing; sequencing was by immunoSEQ multiplex PCR. The sample records over 60,000 clones, 90% to 95% being singletons. This material consisted of peripheral blood, taken in the third trimester of pregnancy. The receptors were sampled from a female donor in good health, enrolled as a control in a pregnancy study. Each CDR3 is given with its conserved first and last residue. The D gene is left open where the match is weak. Only some rows state a clone size, as once, few, many or a class for expanded clones.

clone_size j_call v_call d_call cdr3_aa cdr3_nt
NA TRBJ2-3 TRBV5-1 TRBD2 CASSLDPSGGTDTQYF TGCGCCAGCAGCTTGGATCCTAGCGGGGGAACAGATACGCAGTATTTT
once TRBJ2-1 TRBV4-3 TRBD1 CASSLDREAFNEQFF TGCGCCAGCAGCTTGGACAGGGAGGCCTTCAATGAGCAGTTCTTC
NA TRBJ1-5 TRBV5-1 NA CASSFEPGPRPQHF TGCGCCAGCAGCTTTGAGCCAGGCCCTCGGCCCCAGCATTTT
NA TRBJ2-1 TRBV7-9 TRBD2 CASSLARREGEQFF TGTGCCAGCAGCTTAGCGAGGCGGGAGGGGGAGCAGTTCTTC
NA TRBJ2-5 TRBV19 TRBD1 CASSIVRDRETQYF TGTGCCAGTAGTATCGTCCGGGACAGGGAGACCCAGTACTTC
NA TRBJ2-7 TRBV6-5 TRBD2 CASSFTGTSGAYEQYF TGTGCCAGCAGTTTCACGGGGACTAGCGGGGCCTACGAGCAGTACTTC
NA TRBJ2-3 TRBV6-4 TRBD2 CASSEVPGGGGPDTQYF TGTGCCAGCAGTGAAGTCCCTGGCGGGGGGGGCCCAGATACGCAGTATTTT
NA TRBJ2-7 TRBV27 TRBD2 CASSPGTRPYEQYF TGTGCCAGCAGTCCCGGGACTAGACCCTACGAGCAGTACTTC
NA TRBJ1-1 TRBV5-1 NA CASSLWRGTVGTEAFF TGCGCCAGCAGCTTGTGGCGGGGAACAGTAGGCACTGAAGCTTTCTTT
once TRBJ1-5 TRBV5-6 NA CASSLPGQPQHF TGTGCCAGCAGCCTTCCAGGGCAGCCCCAGCATTTT
NA TRBJ1-2 TRBV7-2 NA CASSLYSETPLYGYTF TGTGCCAGCAGCTTGTACTCAGAGACTCCCCTCTATGGCTACACCTTC
NA TRBJ1-1 TRBV5-5 TRBD1 CASSSGQGAMNTEAFF TGTGCCAGCAGCTCGGGACAGGGCGCCATGAACACTGAAGCTTTCTTT
NA TRBJ2-7 TRBV19 TRBD1 CASSMGTGSGRKQYF TGTGCCAGTAGTATGGGGACAGGGTCAGGTCGAAAGCAGTACTTC
NA TRBJ1-1 TRBV6-5 TRBD1 CASTYRGGAEAFF TGTGCCAGCACCTACAGGGGAGGCGCTGAAGCTTTCTTT
NA TRBJ1-4 TRBV7-2 TRBD1 CASSDDRGGEKLFF TGTGCCAGCAGCGACGACAGGGGGGGAGAAAAACTGTTTTTT
NA TRBJ1-2 TRBV28 NA CASRPLQTGGYGYTF TGTGCCAGCAGACCACTCCAGACAGGCGGGTATGGCTACACCTTC
NA TRBJ2-7 TRBV5-1 NA CASSLDRPGSYEQYF TGCGCCAGCAGCTTGGACAGGCCCGGCTCCTACGAGCAGTACTTC
NA TRBJ1-4 TRBV28 NA CASKGSPYANEKLFF TGTGCCAGCAAGGGGTCGCCTTACGCTAATGAAAAACTGTTTTTT
once TRBJ2-1 TRBV6-5 TRBD1 CASSYTRTGLQEQFF TGTGCCAGCAGTTACACGAGGACAGGGCTTCAAGAGCAGTTCTTC
NA TRBJ2-3 TRBV18 NA CASSPGAGDTQYF TGTGCCAGCTCACCAGGGGCCGGAGATACGCAGTATTTT
NA TRBJ1-2 TRBV19 NA CASSGYRVYDYGYTF TGTGCCAGTAGTGGATACAGGGTTTACGACTATGGCTACACCTTC
NA TRBJ2-1 TRBV25-1 NA CASSATGFYNEQFF TGTGCCAGCAGTGCCACAGGGTTCTACAATGAGCAGTTCTTC
NA TRBJ2-3 TRBV7-2 NA CASSLVSGSHPEDTQYF TGTGCCAGCAGCTTAGTTTCCGGGAGCCACCCGGAAGATACGCAGTATTTT
NA TRBJ2-7 TRBV7-8 NA CASSLEGGRRGEQYF TGTGCCAGCAGCTTAGAGGGCGGACGTCGGGGCGAGCAGTACTTC
NA TRBJ1-2 TRBV5-1 NA CASSRGGYGYTF TGCGCCAGCTCACGAGGGGGCTATGGCTACACCTTC
once TRBJ2-7 TRBV19 TRBD2 CASSILAGGSYEQYF TGTGCCAGTAGTATCCTAGCGGGGGGGTCCTACGAGCAGTACTTC
NA TRBJ1-1 TRBV28 NA CATHGRNRMNTEAFF TGTGCCACTCATGGAAGGAACAGAATGAACACTGAAGCTTTCTTT
NA TRBJ2-5 TRBV28 NA CASSLTGSGQETQYF TGTGCCAGCAGTTTAACGGGTAGCGGACAAGAGACCCAGTACTTC
NA TRBJ2-7 TRBV6-1 TRBD1 CASSERTGESYEQYF TGTGCCAGCAGTGAAAGGACAGGGGAATCCTACGAGCAGTACTTC
NA TRBJ2-1 TRBV9 TRBD1 CASSVGDRPYNEQFF TGTGCCAGCAGCGTAGGGGACAGGCCCTACAATGAGCAGTTCTTC
NA TRBJ2-1 TRBV7-8 NA CAISAGLDRNEQFF TGTGCGATAAGCGCGGGGTTAGATAGGAATGAGCAGTTCTTC
NA TRBJ2-1 TRBV6-1 TRBD2 CASSVTSGSSYNEQFF TGTGCCAGCAGTGTGACTAGCGGGAGCTCCTACAATGAGCAGTTCTTC
once TRBJ2-7 TRBV2 NA CASRQGLGEQYF TGTGCCAGCAGACAGGGTCTGGGCGAGCAGTACTTC
NA TRBJ2-7 TRBV5-4 NA CASSLAGGFSYEQYF TGTGCCAGCAGCTTGGCTGGGGGGTTCAGCTACGAGCAGTACTTC
NA TRBJ1-1 TRBV19 TRBD1 CASTPGQGNTEAFF TGTGCCAGTACCCCGGGACAGGGTAACACTGAAGCTTTCTTT
NA TRBJ1-1 TRBV5-1 NA CASNLDTLVTEAFF TGCGCCAGCAACCTGGACACCCTCGTCACTGAAGCTTTCTTT
NA TRBJ1-1 TRBV11-2 TRBD1 CASSFGQDTEAFF TGTGCCAGCAGCTTCGGACAGGATACTGAAGCTTTCTTT
NA TRBJ1-1 TRBV15 TRBD1 CATSSPTGRAFF TGTGCCACCAGCTCTCCGACAGGGCGGGCTTTCTTT
NA TRBJ2-3 TRBV5-6 TRBD2 CASSQRLAQSTDTQYF TGTGCCAGCAGCCAACGACTAGCTCAAAGCACAGATACGCAGTATTTT